A single sample gave rise to the 23 T cell receptor beta chains below, sequenced in a study of graft-versus-host responses after intestinal transplantation. What these receptors recognize is not known. Data came from immunoSEQ multiplex PCR; TCRdb stores just in-frame clones and leaves some out. Among tens of thousands of clones, around 83% were seen once, and the ten largest hold roughly 17%. Sequencing used unstimulated CD8+ T cells sorted from spleen or lymph node cells, obtained before intestinal transplant. Receptors were obtained from a human donor who received an intestinal transplant.

The V and J genes are TRBV30 and TRBJ2-7; no clear D. Trimming stripped 1 base from V and 3 bases from J, with 13 bases between. Germline V lookup: CDR1 GTSNPN, CDR2 SVGIG (reference sequence). The CDR3 is made up of 14 amino acids. DNA of the CDR3: TGTGCCTGGAGTGAGTGGCCAGGTGTCTACGAGCAGTACTTC. This gives the protein CAWSEWPGVYEQYF.

The rearrangement joins TRBV2 to TRBJ2-7; TRBD2 matches 8 bases. CDR1 SNHLY and CDR2 FYNNEI come from the germline V gene. The CDR3 runs to 14 residues. V lost 8 bases and J lost 6; bases outside the gene matches: 12. CDR3: CASRGTGGAVEQYF. The DNA for the CDR3 is TGTGCCAGCCGTGGGACCGGGGGGGCTGTCGAGCAGTACTTC. Variable domain in full (rest from reference TRBV2 and TRBJ2-7): EPEVTQTPSHQVTQMGQEVILRCVPISNHLYFYWYRQILGQKVEFLVSFYNNEISEKSEIFDDQFSVERPDGSNFTLKIRSTKLEDSAMYFCASRGTGGAVEQYFGPGTRLTVT.

The chain is built from TRBV14 and TRBJ1-1; D not certain. V shed 1 base and J shed 5 bases, with 8 bases lying between them. Germline CDR1 reads SGHDN; CDR2 reads FVKESK. The CDR3 extends over 13 amino acids. The CDR3 DNA follows: TGTGCCAGCAGCCAAGTTCGCGGTACTGAAGCTTTCTTT. It encodes CASSQVRGTEAFF.

The gene calls are TRBV7-9 and TRBJ2-5; TRBD1 matches 8 bases. CDR3 length: 19 residues. Per the germline V gene, CDR1 is SEHNR and CDR2 is FQNEAQ (reference sequence). V shed 1 base, J shed 1 base, and the junction held 14 bases outside the gene matches. CDR3 sequence (DNA): TGTGCCAGCAGCTTAGTGGAAGTGAGGACAGGGAGGACCCAAGAGACCCAGTACTTC. This gives the protein CASSLVEVRTGRTQETQYF. Full variable domain (missing parts from reference TRBV7-9 and TRBJ2-5): DTGVSQNPRHKITKRGQNVTFRCDPISEHNRLYWYRQTLGQGPEFLTYFQNEAQLEKSRLLSDRFSAERPKGSFSTLEIQRTEQGDSAMYLCASSLVEVRTGRTQETQYFGPGTRLLVL.

This clone was observed at least ten times. The V gene is TRBV6-1, the J gene TRBJ2-4; tentative D call: TRBD2 (5 bases). This CDR3 contains 12 residues. Looked up from germline, CDR1 is MNHNS and CDR2 is SASEGT. V was cut by 6 bases and J by 14 bases, with 17 bases left in between. The DNA of the CDR3 is TGTGCCAGCAGCCCAGGCTTTCCGGAGGAGTACTTC. It codes for CASSPGFPEEYF.

The rearrangement joins TRBV6-1 to TRBJ2-2; 9 bases match TRBD1. The trim removed 6 bases at V and 5 bases at J, leaving 4 bases unmatched. The CDR3 is 14 amino acids. Germline CDR1 MNHNS, CDR2 SASEGT. The CDR3, as DNA: TGTGCCAGCAGGGGACAGGGAGTAACCGGGGAGCTGTTTTTT. This encodes CASRGQGVTGELFF.

This chain joins TRBV15 and TRBJ1-6; D not resolved. Germline-derived CDR1 and CDR2 are LNHNV and YYDKDF (reference sequence). V was trimmed by 8 bases and J by 5 bases, leaving 4 bases between them. The CDR3 extends over 11 amino acids. DNA for the CDR3: TGTGCCACCGGTCATAATTCACCCCTCCACTTT. Protein: CATGHNSPLHF.

This clone was detected only a few times. The rearrangement links TRBV5-6 to TRBJ1-6, with 7 bases identical to TRBD1. The J segment lost 9 bases and the V segment lost 0 bases, leaving 3 bases of the junction unmatched. Germline assignment: CDR1 SGHDT and CDR2 YYEEEE. This CDR3 region has 14 residues. Here the CDR3 DNA reads TGTGCCAGCAGCTTGGGGCAGGGGGGTTCACCCCTCCACTTT. Amino acids: CASSLGQGGSPLHF.

The chain links TRBV9 to TRBJ2-7; unclear D gene. This CDR3 region has 13 residues. Germline loops: CDR1 SGDLS, CDR2 YYNGEE. V was pared by 4 bases and J by 5 bases, with 13 bases between. The CDR3 protein is CASSPNPLDEQYF. Here the CDR3 DNA reads TGTGCCAGCAGCCCCAACCCTCTCGACGAGCAGTACTTC.

In this sample, this clone turned up once. J is TRBJ1-4 and V is TRBV18; D gene unclear. CDR1 KGHSH and CDR2 LQKENI come from the germline V gene. Deletions cut 2 bases from V and 4 bases from J, with 14 bases between. The CDR3 is 16 amino acids. The CDR3 region is CASSPELAALNEKLFF. The CDR3, as DNA: TGTGCCAGCTCACCAGAGCTCGCGGCGCTTAATGAAAAACTGTTTTTT.

In this sample, this clone turned up once. This chain uses TRBV27 with TRBJ2-7, with 8 bases lining up with TRBD1. Per germline, CDR1 MNHEY and CDR2 SMNVEV (reference sequence). J gave up 3 bases and V 6 bases, and 7 bases lay outside the gene matches. The CDR3 is 14 amino acids. DNA for the CDR3: TGTGCCAGCAGACCAGGGGGCGCATACTACGAGCAGTACTTC. Protein: CASRPGGAYYEQYF.

The chain joins TRBV6-5 to TRBJ2-3; weak D call: TRBD2 (5 bases). The germline V gene encodes CDR1 MNHEY and CDR2 SVGAGI. V dropped 7 bases and J dropped 6 bases, with 14 bases sitting between them. This CDR3 comprises 13 residues. CDR3 coding DNA: TGTGCCAGCAATGGACTGCTAAGGGATACGCAGTATTTT. Its translation: CASNGLLRDTQYF.

This clone was seen just once. The CDR3 coding sequence is TGTGCCAGCACCTCCTGGGGAAGAGGGACAGGGGGGCATGAGCAGTTCTTC. Translating it yields CASTSWGRGTGGHEQFF. The chain has TRBV5-4 and TRBJ2-1; 11 nucleotides line up with TRBD1. The ends lost 6 bases at V and 8 bases at J; junction bases unmatched: 16. CDR1 is SGHNT and CDR2 is YYREEE in the germline V gene (reference sequence). The CDR3 is made up of 17 amino acids.

This clone came up a few times. V usage is TRBV19 and J usage is TRBJ1-6; D unresolved. Looked up from germline, CDR1 is LNHDA and CDR2 is SQIVND (reference sequence). The CDR3 contains 13 residues. Trimming cost V 5 bases and J 9 bases, with 11 bases left between them. The CDR3 loop is CASSLTWGSPLHF. In DNA, the CDR3 is TGTGCCAGTAGTTTGACCTGGGGTTCACCCCTCCACTTT. The variable domain in full, completed from reference TRBV19 and TRBJ1-6, reads DGGITQSPKYLFRKEGQNVTLSCEQNLNHDAMYWYRQDPGQGLRLIYYSQIVNDFQKGDIAEGYSVSREKKESFPLTVTSAQKNPTAFYLCASSLTWGSPLHFGNGTRLTVT.

The chain is built from TRBV27 and TRBJ1-2; D might be TRBD1 (6 bases). The CDR3 is made up of 13 amino acids. Trimming took 8 bases from V and 0 from J, leaving 10 bases between them. Germline CDR1 and CDR2: MNHEY and SMNVEV (reference sequence). The CDR3 protein is CASATGANYGYTF. DNA for the CDR3: TGTGCCAGCGCGACAGGAGCTAACTATGGCTACACCTTC.

This chain uses TRBV6-6 with TRBJ2-3; the match to TRBD2 covers 9 bases. CDR1 is MNHNY and CDR2 is SVGAGI in the germline V gene (reference sequence). The CDR3 consists of 14 residues. The J segment lost 5 bases and the V segment lost 2 bases, leaving 2 bases of the junction unmatched. CDR3 DNA sequence: TGTGCCAGCAGTTACGCGGGGGGGGTAGATACGCAGTATTTT. Translated: CASSYAGGVDTQYF.

This chain joins TRBV4-1 and TRBJ1-2; 7 nucleotides align to TRBD1. In germline, CDR1 is MGHRA, CDR2 YSYEKL. There are 18 residues in the CDR3. V lost 1 base and J lost 3; bases outside the gene matches: 14. The CDR3 spells CASSQGIWQGVRYYGYTF. Here the CDR3 DNA reads TGCGCCAGCAGCCAAGGGATATGGCAGGGGGTTCGCTACTATGGCTACACCTTC.

In its sample, this clone was seen once. This sequence joins TRBV13 and TRBJ1-1; the D is unclear. Germline V gene lookup returns CDR1 PRHDT and CDR2 FYEKMQ (reference sequence). Trimming took 3 bases from V and 8 from J, leaving 10 bases between them. The CDR3 covers 12 residues. The CDR3 protein is CASSFGRGEAFF. For the CDR3, the DNA is TGTGCCAGCAGCTTTGGTCGTGGGGAAGCTTTCTTT.

The chain recombines TRBV7-8 with TRBJ2-7; no clear D. CDR1 and CDR2 (germline): SGHVS, FQNEAQ. Trimming took 6 bases from V and 5 from J, leaving 14 bases between them. There are 13 residues in the CDR3. The CDR3 coding sequence is TGTGCCAGCAGTCCTCCTGTAGAGGACGAGCAGTACTTC. Its protein is CASSPPVEDEQYF.

In DNA form, the CDR3 reads TGTGCCAGCTCAGAAGACTATAATTCACCCCTCCACTTT. Protein: CASSEDYNSPLHF. The gene calls are TRBV5-4 and TRBJ1-6; D uncertain. The CDR3 loop spans 13 amino acids. Germline V gene sequence: CDR1 SGHNT, CDR2 YYREEE (reference sequence). Deletions cut 7 bases from V and 3 bases from J, with 8 bases between.

The chain combines TRBV25-1 with TRBJ1-1; no clear D gene. Deletions cut 6 bases from V and 4 bases from J, with 12 bases between. Germline lookup yields CDR1 MGHDK and CDR2 SYGVNS. This CDR3 is 13 amino acids long. DNA of the CDR3: TGTGCCAGCAGAGGAGGGTGGGGCACTGAAGCTTTCTTT. This sequence encodes CASRGGWGTEAFF.

The genes are TRBV7-9 and TRBJ2-3; 7 bases are shared with TRBD1. The CDR3 totals 16 residues. Germline V gene sequence: CDR1 SEHNR, CDR2 FQNEAQ (reference sequence). The V and J ends lost 5 bases and 0 bases, in that order; junction bases with no gene match: 8. CDR3 DNA: TGTGCCAGCAGCGCCCGACAGGGTACTAGCACAGATACGCAGTATTTT. This codes for CASSARQGTSTDTQYF.

This chain joins TRBV6-4 and TRBJ2-1, with D possibly matching TRBD1 (6 bases). V was shortened by 0 bases and J by 1 base, with 16 bases between the two germline ends. The CDR3 loop spans 18 amino acids. The germline V gene has CDR1 MRHNA and CDR2 SNTAGT. CDR3 loop: CASSDSYNGTSSYNEQFF. The CDR3 region has the DNA TGTGCCAGCAGTGACTCGTATAATGGGACAAGTTCCTACAATGAGCAGTTCTTC.